Presented here are 30 T cell receptor beta chains from one specimen sequenced in a study of post-analysis software for immune sequencing data. Tagging with unique molecular identifiers was a feature of the TCR beta cDNA libraries. MiXCR, applied by TCRdb to the PCR reads, yields one record per CDR3 protein. The sample yields about half a million distinct CDR3 sequences, 30% to 40% seen once. These receptors have no identified antigens. Regarding the study as a whole: Controls had lower frequencies than patients of 4 or 5 TRBV segments, which included TRBV5-6, TRBV5-1 and TRBV20-1.

Material: blood. The receptors originated from a girl aged 2 to 17 with multiple sclerosis.

V usage is TRBV7-8 and J usage is TRBJ2-7; either TRBD1 or TRBD2 may supply D (6 bases each). The CDR3 extends over 15 amino acids. The V end lost 4 bases, the J end lost 4 bases, and 17 bases lay between the germline ends. Germline lookup yields CDR1 SGHVS and CDR2 FQNEAQ. The CDR3 loop is CASSSPGRGLYEQYF. The DNA of the CDR3 is TGTGCCAGCAGCTCGCCGGGCAGGGGACTGTACGAGCAGTACTTC. Supplemented by reference TRBV7-8 and TRBJ2-7, the full variable domain reads GAGVSQSPRYKVAKRGQDVALRCDPISGHVSLFWYQQALGQGPEFLTYFQNEAQLDKSGLPSDRFFAERPEGSVSTLKIQRTQQEDSAVYLCASSSPGRGLYEQYFGPGTRLTVT.

The rearrangement uses TRBV5-1 and TRBJ2-7, with D possibly being TRBD2 (6 bases). The CDR3 runs to 15 residues. Trimming took 3 bases from V and 4 from J, leaving 17 bases between them. Germline CDR1 SGHRS, CDR2 YFSETQ. CDR3 residues: CASSSGPTAGYEQYF. In DNA form, the CDR3 reads TGCGCCAGCAGCTCCGGGCCCACGGCGGGGTACGAGCAGTACTTC.

J is TRBJ1-1 and V is TRBV20-1, with 9 bases that match TRBD1. The germline V gene encodes CDR1 DFQATT and CDR2 SNEGSKA (reference sequence). J lost 8 bases, V lost 1 base, and 11 bases had no gene match. The CDR3 has 15 residues. The CDR3 protein is CSARAPTGGAGEAFF. The CDR3 DNA reads TGCAGTGCTAGAGCACCAACAGGGGGCGCAGGGGAAGCTTTCTTT.

This clonotype was seen a few times. The V and J genes are TRBV5-6 and TRBJ2-3; 9 nucleotides match TRBD1. The CDR3 contains 16 residues. CDR1 and CDR2 from the germline V gene are SGHDT and YYEEEE. V shed 1 base, J shed 2 bases, and the junction held 5 bases outside the gene matches. The CDR3 DNA reads TGTGCCAGCAGCTTGACCGGGACAGGGTACACAGATACGCAGTATTTT. Translated, it gives CASSLTGTGYTDTQYF.

This clonotype has only a few counts. The V and J genes are TRBV9 and TRBJ2-7; the D gene is possibly TRBD2 (5 bases). V lost 0 bases, J lost 0 bases, and 10 bases lay in between. The germline V gene has CDR1 SGDLS and CDR2 YYNGEE. This CDR3 contains 15 residues. CDR3 sequence (DNA): TGTGCCAGCAGCGTAGCTAGCCAGTCCTCCTACGAGCAGTACTTC. Translation: CASSVASQSSYEQYF.

The J gene is TRBJ1-1, the V gene TRBV7-9; 7 positions match TRBD1. Germline CDR1 reads SEHNR; CDR2 reads FQNEAQ (reference sequence). V was pared by 5 bases and J by 11 bases, with 8 bases of the junction left unmatched. The CDR3 contains 12 residues. The CDR3 DNA is TGTGCCAGCAGCCTCCAGGGGGACGGGGCTTTCTTT. Residues: CASSLQGDGAFF.

The chain recombines TRBV10-3 with TRBJ1-2; weak D call: TRBD1 (6 bases). Germline V gene lookup returns CDR1 ENHRY and CDR2 SYGVKD. Trimming left V 6 bases short and J 5 bases short, with 16 bases between. The CDR3 is made up of 14 amino acids. The CDR3 DNA is TGTGCCATCAGCACCCCACAGGGTTGGTATGGCTACACCTTC. Translated: CAISTPQGWYGYTF.

V gene TRBV7-9 combines with J gene TRBJ2-1; D call uncertain. Per germline, CDR1 SEHNR and CDR2 FQNEAQ (reference sequence). Trimming pared 4 bases from V and 13 bases from J, leaving 17 bases between. CDR3 length: 13 residues. This CDR3 reads CASSSGPVETQFF. DNA of the CDR3: TGTGCCAGCAGCTCAGGACCAGTGGAGACCCAGTTCTTC.

This clonotype has just a few counts. V usage is TRBV19 and J usage is TRBJ2-1; D is perhaps TRBD2 (5 bases). The CDR3 is 11 residues long. Germline CDR1 is LNHDA and CDR2 is SQIVND (reference sequence). V lost 5 bases to trimming and J lost 8 bases, with 7 bases between them. The CDR3 coding sequence is TGTGCCAGTAGTCCGGGGTATGAGCAGTTCTTC. It specifies CASSPGYEQFF.

V gene TRBV20-1 combines with J gene TRBJ1-5; D remains unclear. CDR3 length: 14 amino acids. The V gene's germline CDR1 is DFQATT and CDR2 SNEGSKA (reference sequence). V lost 3 bases and J lost 6, with 15 bases in between. In nucleotides, the CDR3 is TGCAGTGCTAGTTCACGAGAGGTTGGTCAGCCCCAGCATTTT. This sequence encodes CSASSREVGQPQHF.

V and J are TRBV4-1 and TRBJ1-5; D possibly corresponds to TRBD1 (5 bases). The CDR3 totals 16 residues. Germline V lookup: CDR1 MGHRA, CDR2 YSYEKL. V shed 2 bases and J shed 7 bases, with 18 bases lying between them. CDR3 protein: CASSQWWDLLNQPQHF. CDR3 coding DNA: TGCGCCAGCAGCCAATGGTGGGACCTCCTCAACCAGCCCCAGCATTTT.

There are a few counts of this clonotype. The chain combines TRBV24-1 with TRBJ2-5, with 10 nucleotides matching TRBD2. Per germline, CDR1 KGHDR and CDR2 SFDVKD. The CDR3 extends over 16 amino acids. J was trimmed by 1 base and V by 4 bases; bases with no gene match: 5. Here the CDR3 reads CATSDPSGGVQETQYF. The CDR3 nucleotides are TGTGCCACCAGTGACCCGAGCGGGGGGGTCCAAGAGACCCAGTACTTC.

The chain recombines TRBV6-1 with TRBJ1-6, with 7 positions matching TRBD1. CDR1 MNHNS and CDR2 SASEGT come from the germline V gene. The CDR3 is 19 amino acids. Trimming at V came to 5 bases and at J to 5 bases, leaving 18 bases not matched to a gene. The CDR3 sequence is CASSLQRQGRIIHNSPLHF. For the CDR3, the DNA is TGTGCCAGCAGTCTTCAAAGACAGGGACGTATTATCCATAATTCACCCCTCCACTTT.

This chain links TRBV20-1 with TRBJ2-2; 14 bases match TRBD2. CDR1 is DFQATT and CDR2 is SNEGSKA in the germline V gene (reference sequence). CDR3 length: 15 amino acids. Trimming took 3 bases from V and 6 from J; bases not matched to a gene: 3. CDR3 in DNA: TGCAGTGCTAGTAGACTAGCGGGGGGGTCCGGGGAGCTGTTTTTT. Translation gives CSASRLAGGSGELFF.

In this sample, this clonotype turned up a few times. This rearrangement joins TRBV5-1 to TRBJ1-2; 12 bases match TRBD1. The CDR3 is 16 residues long. Trimming removed 5 bases from V and 8 bases from J; junction bases left unmatched: 13. Germline assignment: CDR1 SGHRS and CDR2 YFSETQ. CDR3 bases: TGCGCCAGCAGTCAGGCTCCGGGACAGGGGGCTTACGGCTACACCTTC. As protein: CASSQAPGQGAYGYTF.

A few counts support this clonotype. The V and J genes are TRBV4-2 and TRBJ1-2; D is uncertain. The CDR3 totals 12 residues. Trimming removed 0 bases from V and 8 bases from J, with 7 bases in between. CDR1 and CDR2 from the germline V gene are LGHNA and YNFKEQ. CDR3 nucleotides: TGTGCCAGCAGCCAAGATCGCGAGGGCTACACCTTC. This translates into CASSQDREGYTF.

J is TRBJ2-1 and V is TRBV5-6, with D perhaps matching TRBD2 (6 bases). Between the trimmed V and J ends, which lost 4 bases and 8 bases, there was a span of 10 bases. CDR3 size: 12 residues. Germline V gene lookup returns CDR1 SGHDT and CDR2 YYEEEE. CDR3 residues: CASSKTSYEQFF. CDR3 in DNA: TGTGCCAGCAGCAAGACTAGTTATGAGCAGTTCTTC.

This sequence joins TRBV20-1 and TRBJ2-4; tentatively, D is TRBD1 (6 bases). The J call is in doubt because the DNA end fits TRBJ2-5 better. Per germline, CDR1 DFQATT and CDR2 SNEGSKA (reference sequence). This CDR3 region has 14 residues. The CDR3 nucleotides are TGCAGTGCTCCCGGACAGATTCGACAAGAGACCCAGTACTTC. Its translation: CSAPGQIRQETQYF.

This clonotype was observed a few times. The V call is TRBV7-2, the J call TRBJ2-3; TRBD2 might be the D (5 bases). Germline V gene sequence: CDR1 SGHTA, CDR2 FQGNSA. The V gene lost 1 base and the J gene lost 0 bases, with 17 bases spanning the gap. The CDR3 length is 18 residues. This CDR3 reads CASSLGHRTRTSTDTQYF. The CDR3 DNA reads TGTGCCAGCAGCTTAGGACACCGGACCCGGACTAGCACAGATACGCAGTATTTT. The full variable domain, completed using reference TRBV7-2 and TRBJ2-3, is GAGVSQSPSNKVTEKGKDVELRCDPISGHTALYWYRQSLGQGLEFLIYFQGNSAPDKSGLPSDRFSAERTGGSVSTLTIQRTQQEDSAVYLCASSLGHRTRTSTDTQYFGPGTRLTVL.

The chain uses TRBV20-1 and TRBJ1-4; D call uncertain. CDR3 size: 14 residues. CDR1 is DFQATT and CDR2 is SNEGSKA in the germline V gene (reference sequence). Deletions cut 3 bases from V and 4 bases from J, with 12 bases between. This CDR3 is CSASDVRHNEKLFF. The CDR3 DNA follows: TGCAGTGCTAGCGACGTCAGGCATAATGAAAAACTGTTTTTT.

This clonotype was recorded a few times. This rearrangement joins TRBV3-1 to TRBJ1-2; D is undetermined. V was shortened by 5 bases and J by 4 bases, with 17 bases between the two germline ends. Per the germline V gene, CDR1 is LGHDT and CDR2 is YNNKEL (reference sequence). This CDR3 contains 15 residues. CDR3 loop: CASSARTQDSYGYTF. The CDR3 DNA follows: TGTGCCAGCAGCGCCCGGACCCAGGATAGCTATGGCTACACCTTC. The entire variable domain, with the rest obtained from reference TRBV3-1 and TRBJ1-2, is as follows: DTAVSQTPKYLVTQMGNDKSIKCEQNLGHDTMYWYKQDSKKFLKIMFSYNNKELIINETVPNRFSPKSPDKAHLNLHINSLELGDSAVYFCASSARTQDSYGYTFGSGTRLTVV.

V is TRBV5-1 and J is TRBJ1-1; 7 bases fit TRBD1. Germline-derived CDR1 and CDR2 are SGHRS and YFSETQ. The CDR3 loop spans 13 amino acids. After removal of 2 bases from V and 7 bases from J, the junction contained 5 bases not matched to a gene. As DNA, the CDR3 is TGCGCCAGCAGCTTACGACAGGGCTTTGAAGCTTTCTTT. Protein product: CASSLRQGFEAFF.

The chain recombines TRBV6-1 with TRBJ2-5; the D is unclear. CDR3 size: 15 residues. V gave up 1 base and J gave up 5 bases, with 14 bases separating them. CDR1 MNHNS and CDR2 SASEGT come from the germline V gene. CDR3 sequence (DNA): TGTGCCAGCAGTGAAGGAGACGGTTGGTGGGAGACCCAGTACTTC. Its translation is CASSEGDGWWETQYF.

A few counts support this clonotype. The rearrangement joins TRBV12-3 or TRBV12-4 to TRBJ2-5, with 8 bases lining up with TRBD2. The end of the DNA is better explained by TRBJ2-7, so the J call may be wrong. The CDR3 totals 17 residues. CDR3 sequence reads: CASSFPKGGGIGYEQYF. Written as DNA, the CDR3 is TGTGCCAGCAGTTTCCCAAAGGGCGGGGGGATCGGCTACGAGCAGTACTTC.

In its sample, this clonotype was seen a few times. The V call is TRBV7-6, the J call TRBJ2-5; D uncertain. This CDR3 is built from 13 residues. V lost 5 bases and J 7 bases, leaving 14 bases between the germline ends. Looked up from germline, CDR1 is SGHVS and CDR2 is FNYEAQ. The chain's CDR3 is CASSLDILGTQYF. CDR3 DNA sequence: TGTGCCAGCAGCCTGGATATACTCGGGACCCAGTACTTC. Based on the CDR3 plus reference TRBV7-6 and TRBJ2-5, the full variable domain is GAGVSQSPRYKVTKRGQDVALRCDPISGHVSLYWYRQALGQGPEFLTYFNYEAQQDKSGLPNDRFSAERPEGSISTLTIQRTEQRDSAMYRCASSLDILGTQYFGPGTRLLVL.

V is TRBV20-1 and J is TRBJ2-2; 8 bases line up with TRBD1. Losses at the gene ends were 4 bases for V and 0 bases for J; bases not matched to a gene: 4. This CDR3 spans 15 amino acids. Germline CDR1 reads DFQATT; CDR2 reads SNEGSKA (reference sequence). The CDR3 DNA reads TGCAGTGCTACGTTACAGGGGGCGAACACCGGGGAGCTGTTTTTT. It codes for CSATLQGANTGELFF.

CDR3 amino acids: CASSEAGGNSGANVLTF. CDR3 coding DNA: TGTGCCAGCAGTGAAGCGGGGGGGAACTCTGGGGCCAACGTCCTGACTTTC. The chain carries TRBV6-1 and TRBJ2-6; 7 nucleotides match TRBD2. The trim removed 0 bases at V and 0 bases at J, leaving 2 bases unmatched. Per germline, CDR1 MNHNS and CDR2 SASEGT. The CDR3 runs 17 residues.

The chain has TRBV6-5 and TRBJ2-3; D might be TRBD2 (7 bases). The germline V gene encodes CDR1 MNHEY and CDR2 SVGAGI. The CDR3 spans 16 residues. The V end lost 0 bases, the J end lost 2 bases, and 12 bases lay between the germline ends. The CDR3 loop reads CASSYSAGAYTDTQYF. The CDR3 nucleotides are TGTGCCAGCAGTTACTCGGCGGGGGCCTACACAGATACGCAGTATTTT.

This clonotype was counted between two and nine times. J is TRBJ1-1 and V is TRBV13; D unresolved. The germline gives CDR1 PRHDT, CDR2 FYEKMQ (reference sequence). Trimming removed 0 bases from V and 6 bases from J, with 14 bases in between. The CDR3 length is 15 residues. CDR3 protein: CASSLGGSGSPEAFF. The CDR3 nucleotides read TGTGCCAGCAGCTTAGGGGGCTCGGGGTCCCCTGAAGCTTTCTTT.

This clonotype was picked up a small number of times. V usage is TRBV5-1 and J usage is TRBJ1-6; D unresolved. Trimming stripped 1 base from V and 6 bases from J, with 11 bases between. This CDR3 spans 15 amino acids. Germline V CDR1 and CDR2: SGHRS, YFSETQ. The CDR3 nucleotides read TGCGCCAGCAGCTTGAACCCCGTAGGTAATTCACCCCTCCACTTT. It translates to CASSLNPVGNSPLHF. Looking up the rest from reference TRBV5-1 and TRBJ1-6 gives the full variable domain: KAGVTQTPRYLIKTRGQQVTLSCSPISGHRSVSWYQQTPGQGLQFLFEYFSETQRNKGNFPGRFSGRQFSNSRSEMNVSTLELGDSALYLCASSLNPVGNSPLHFGNGTRLTVT.